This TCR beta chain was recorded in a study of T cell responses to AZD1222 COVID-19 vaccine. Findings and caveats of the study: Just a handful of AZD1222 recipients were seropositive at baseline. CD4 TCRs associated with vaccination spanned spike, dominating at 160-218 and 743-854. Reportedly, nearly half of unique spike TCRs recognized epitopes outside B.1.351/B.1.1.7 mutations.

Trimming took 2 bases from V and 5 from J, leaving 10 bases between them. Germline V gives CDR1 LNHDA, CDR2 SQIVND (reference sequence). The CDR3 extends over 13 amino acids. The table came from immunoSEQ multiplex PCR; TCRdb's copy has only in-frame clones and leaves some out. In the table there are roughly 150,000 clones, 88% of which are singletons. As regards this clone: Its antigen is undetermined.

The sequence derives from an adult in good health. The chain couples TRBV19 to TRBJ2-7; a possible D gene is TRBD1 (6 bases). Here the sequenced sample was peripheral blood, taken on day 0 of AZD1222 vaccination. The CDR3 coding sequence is TGTGCCAGTAGTATAACAGGGTCCCACGAGCAGTACTTC. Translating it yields CASSITGSHEQYF.